These 13 T cell receptor beta chains came from one sample sequenced in a study of cytomegalovirus exposure and HLA in healthy donors. Assay used: immunoSEQ multiplex PCR; TCRdb lists only in-frame clones, some missing. The sample contains about 150,000 clones, about 88% of which appear only once. The sequenced sample consisted of PBMCs. The receptors originated from a young woman in good health and CMV-seropositive.

The chain is built from TRBV19 and TRBJ2-4; 14 nucleotides agree with TRBD2. The V gene end was trimmed by 8 bases and the J gene end by 9 bases; junction bases not matched to a gene: 24. CDR3 length: 20 amino acids. Germline CDR1 and CDR2: LNHDA and SQIVND (reference sequence). The DNA of the CDR3 is TGTGCCAGTGCTCACCGGGACAGGGCTCGACTAGCGGGAGGGCGCACCATTCAGTACTTC. As protein: CASAHRDRARLAGGRTIQYF.

This clone was seen only once. The V call is TRBV6-5, the J call TRBJ2-7, with D perhaps matching TRBD2 (6 bases). The CDR3 contains 12 residues. Trimming removed 5 bases from V and 12 bases from J, with 17 bases in between. CDR1 MNHEY and CDR2 SVGAGI come from the germline V gene. Here the CDR3 DNA reads TGTGCCAGCAGTAGGGAAGGGAGGAGGCGGTACTTC. This gives the protein CASSREGRRRYF.

The chain combines TRBV28 with TRBJ2-2; 11 bases line up with TRBD2. Trimming at V came to 7 bases and at J to 5 bases, leaving 18 bases not matched to a gene. This CDR3 is built from 19 residues. Germline V gene lookup returns CDR1 MDHEN and CDR2 SYDVKM. CDR3 loop: CASKLPSTLAGGRTGELFF. CDR3 nucleotides: TGTGCCAGCAAGCTCCCTTCCACTCTAGCGGGAGGACGGACCGGGGAGCTGTTTTTT.

The chain carries TRBV7-9 and TRBJ2-3; 10 bases are a match to TRBD2. The CDR3 totals 13 residues. The J segment lost 3 bases and the V segment lost 8 bases, leaving 2 bases of the junction unmatched. Germline assignment: CDR1 SEHNR and CDR2 FQNEAQ (reference sequence). The CDR3 DNA reads TGTGCCAGCTTACTAGCGGGAACAGATACGCAGTATTTT. Its protein is CASLLAGTDTQYF. Full variable domain (outside the CDR3, taken from reference TRBV7-9 and TRBJ2-3): DTGVSQNPRHKITKRGQNVTFRCDPISEHNRLYWYRQTLGQGPEFLTYFQNEAQLEKSRLLSDRFSAERPKGSFSTLEIQRTEQGDSAMYLCASLLAGTDTQYFGPGTRLTVL.

The rearrangement links TRBV28 to TRBJ2-1; the match to TRBD2 covers 7 bases. Trimming removed 4 bases from V and 12 bases from J; junction bases left unmatched: 6. This CDR3 region has 12 residues. Germline CDR1 MDHEN, CDR2 SYDVKM. As DNA, the CDR3 is TGTGCCAGCAGTTCTGGTATAGCGGGGCAGTTCTTC. It is translated as CASSSGIAGQFF.

This clone was seen a handful of times. J is TRBJ2-3 and V is TRBV11-2; a weak D match, TRBD2 (7 bases). This CDR3 has 17 residues. V was trimmed by 5 bases and J by 4 bases, leaving 22 bases between them. Germline V gene lookup returns CDR1 SGHAT and CDR2 FQNNGV. CDR3 DNA: TGTGCCAGCAGCCAACCGTGGGGGGGCCCCTCACCAGATACGCAGTATTTT. Translating it yields CASSQPWGGPSPDTQYF. Together with reference TRBV11-2 and TRBJ2-3, the CDR3 gives the full variable domain: EAGVAQSPRYKIIEKRQSVAFWCNPISGHATLYWYQQILGQGPKLLIQFQNNGVVDDSQLPKDRFSAERLKGVDSTLKIQPAKLEDSAVYLCASSQPWGGPSPDTQYFGPGTRLTVL.

On this clone itself: Different DNA sequences within this sample yield the same CDR3. This chain connects TRBV7-9 to TRBJ2-7, with TRBD2 matching over 9 bases. J lost 4 bases, V lost 5 bases, and 9 bases had no gene match. This CDR3 is built from 15 residues. Per the germline V gene, CDR1 is SEHNR and CDR2 is FQNEAQ (reference sequence). The CDR3 DNA reads TGTGCCAGCAGCCTAACTGCGGGAGGGCCTTACGAGCAGTACTTC. Protein sequence: CASSLTAGGPYEQYF.

The rearrangement links TRBV4-2 to TRBJ2-3, with 10 bases lining up with TRBD2. Unmatched junction bases numbered 4, after V lost 5 bases and J lost 2 bases. Germline V lookup: CDR1 LGHNA, CDR2 YNFKEQ. The CDR3 is 15 amino acids. CDR3 region: CASSSGTSATDTQYF. CDR3 DNA: TGTGCCAGCAGCTCCGGGACTAGCGCCACAGATACGCAGTATTTT.

The chain combines TRBV6-6 with TRBJ2-2; possible D gene TRBD1, 6 bases. V lost 0 bases and J 5 bases, leaving 10 bases between the germline ends. The CDR3 is 15 amino acids. CDR1 and CDR2 from the germline V gene are MNHNY and SVGAGI (reference sequence). CDR3: CASSYSGTPTGELFF. Written as DNA, the CDR3 is TGTGCCAGCAGTTACTCAGGGACACCGACCGGGGAGCTGTTTTTT.

The J gene is TRBJ2-7, the V gene TRBV4-3; 7 nucleotides agree with TRBD2. This CDR3 is built from 16 residues. Germline trimming cut 4 bases from V and 4 bases from J; bases unmatched to any gene: 13. From germline, CDR1 is LGHNA and CDR2 YSLEER. CDR3 nucleotide sequence: TGCGCCAGCAGCCGGAGGGAGGGGTCGCACACGTACGAGCAGTACTTC. This sequence encodes CASSRREGSHTYEQYF.

The V call is TRBV5-1, the J call TRBJ1-3; 7 bases line up with TRBD1. J was trimmed by 0 bases and V by 4 bases; bases with no gene match: 10. Per the germline V gene, CDR1 is SGHRS and CDR2 is YFSETQ. The CDR3 totals 17 residues. The CDR3 DNA reads as TGCGCCAGCAGCGAGACGACAGGGCCCAGCTCTGGAAACACCATATATTTT. Protein product: CASSETTGPSSGNTIYF.

V usage is TRBV19 and J usage is TRBJ2-7; weak D call: TRBD2 (5 bases). CDR3 size: 13 residues. Germline V gene sequence: CDR1 LNHDA, CDR2 SQIVND (reference sequence). V lost 10 bases to trimming and J lost 7 bases, with 20 bases between them. Written as DNA, the CDR3 is TGTGCCACCGAGGCTAAGCTGACGGGGGAGCAGTACTTC. Amino acid sequence: CATEAKLTGEQYF.

The chain is built from TRBV15 and TRBJ2-1; 9 bases line up with TRBD1. Germline loops: CDR1 LNHNV, CDR2 YYDKDF (reference sequence). V shed 7 bases, J shed 8 bases, and the junction held 6 bases outside the gene matches. The CDR3 sequence is 13 residues long. The CDR3 loop is CATKRDRDYEQFF. The CDR3 DNA follows: TGTGCCACCAAACGGGACAGGGACTATGAGCAGTTCTTC.